A selection of T cell receptor beta chains follows, all from one sample in a study of CD8+CD57+ T cells in acquired aplastic anemia. TCRdb itself ran the reads through MiXCR, one entry per CDR3 protein. The sample has around 230,000 distinct CDR3 sequences; over 55% are singletons. Sequenced sample: sorted CD4+, CD8+, or CD8+CD57+ T cells (not recorded which) from PBMCs. The source is a human donor in good health. The CDR3 runs from the conserved cysteine through the conserved F or W. A D gene is named only where the DNA matches it firmly. Clone size is stated in some rows and not others, as once, few, many or a class when expanded.

clone_size	cdr3_length	d_call	v_call	j_call	cdr3_aa	cdr3_nt
.	13	.	TRBV10-3	TRBJ2-1	CAISRGAGNEQFF	TGTGCCATCAGCAGGGGAGCGGGCAATGAGCAGTTCTTC
.	15	.	TRBV5-1	TRBJ1-1	CASSLDGQWNTEAFF	TGCGCCAGCAGCTTGGACGGACAGTGGAACACTGAAGCTTTCTTT
many	20	TRBD1	TRBV5-1	TRBJ1-1	CASSFSGQGIWEGGYTEAFF	TGCGCCAGCAGCTTTTCGGGACAGGGTATATGGGAAGGAGGGTACACTGAAGCTTTCTTT
many	13	.	TRBV29-1	TRBJ2-7	CSGTPGPSYEQYF	TGCAGCGGCACGCCTGGGCCTTCCTACGAGCAGTACTTC
many	16	TRBD1	TRBV5-5	TRBJ1-1	CASSLWTGGMNTEAFF	TGTGCCAGCAGCTTGTGGACAGGGGGGATGAACACTGAAGCTTTCTTT
.	17	TRBD2	TRBV2	TRBJ2-5	CASSTSPLVAGGGAQYF	TGTGCCAGCAGTACATCCCCCCTGGTAGCGGGGGGAGGGGCCCAGTACTTC
.	11	.	TRBV24-1	TRBJ2-5	CATSARETQYF	TGTGCCACCAGTGCCAGGGAGACCCAGTACTTC
.	14	.	TRBV2	TRBJ1-2	CASSEARGPQGYTF	TGTGCCAGCAGTGAAGCGCGGGGTCCGCAGGGCTACACCTTC
.	15	TRBD2	TRBV25-1	TRBJ2-2	CASSLGGSRTGELFF	TGTGCCAGCAGTTTGGGAGGGAGTAGAACCGGGGAGCTGTTTTTT
.	13	.	TRBV11-2	TRBJ2-7	CASRNRRVTEQYF	TGTGCCAGCAGAAATAGGAGAGTTACCGAGCAGTACTTC
once	14	TRBD2	TRBV14	TRBJ2-5	CASRISGSVETQYF	TGTGCCAGCAGAATTAGCGGGTCAGTGGAGACCCAGTACTTC
many	15	.	TRBV15	TRBJ1-1	CATSRETGAHTEAFF	TGTGCCACCAGCAGAGAGACGGGGGCACACACTGAAGCTTTCTTT
.	18	TRBD2	TRBV7-9	TRBJ2-2	CAPPYGLAGGANTGELFF	TGTGCCCCTCCTTACGGACTAGCGGGGGGGGCGAACACCGGGGAGCTGTTTTTT
.	14	TRBD1	TRBV5-1	TRBJ2-5	CASTWDRYQETQYF	TGCGCCAGCACCTGGGACAGGTACCAAGAGACCCAGTACTTC
many	19	TRBD2	TRBV4-2	TRBJ2-2	CASSLESPAGLANTGELFF	TGTGCCAGCAGCCTCGAATCCCCAGCGGGACTCGCGAACACCGGGGAGCTGTTTTTT
.	15	TRBD2	TRBV7-2	TRBJ2-5	CASSTLAGGPGAQYF	TGTGCCAGCAGCACACTAGCGGGGGGTCCAGGGGCCCAGTACTTC
many	15	.	TRBV2	TRBJ2-1	CASSEVVGPYNEQFF	TGTGCCAGCAGTGAAGTTGTAGGACCCTACAATGAGCAGTTCTTC
.	15	TRBD1	TRBV7-9	TRBJ2-1	CASIPDRARYNEQFF	TGTGCCAGCATCCCGGACAGGGCCCGCTACAATGAGCAGTTCTTC
many	20	TRBD2	TRBV20-1	TRBJ2-3	CSARELPGLAGGDLTDTQYF	TGCAGTGCTAGAGAACTTCCGGGACTAGCGGGAGGGGATCTCACAGATACGCAGTATTTT
many	14	.	TRBV6-1	TRBJ1-1	CASSELGMNTEAFF	TGTGCCAGCAGTGAACTCGGGATGAACACTGAAGCTTTCTTT
few	14	.	TRBV25-1	TRBJ1-2	CASSLHEWAYGYTF	TGTGCCAGCAGTCTTCATGAGTGGGCCTATGGCTACACCTTC
once	15	.	TRBV9	TRBJ1-5	CASSKSGDSNQPQHF	TGTGCCAGCAGCAAATCAGGGGATAGCAATCAGCCCCAGCATTTT
.	14	.	TRBV7-6	TRBJ1-2	CAGSLGVDSNGYTF	TGTGCCGGCAGCTTAGGCGTGGACAGTAATGGCTACACCTTC
many	14	TRBD1	TRBV20-1	TRBJ1-2	CSARETGPNYGYTF	TGCAGTGCTAGAGAGACAGGGCCTAACTATGGCTACACCTTC
.	15	.	TRBV5-6	TRBJ2-5	CASSLRRYRQETQYF	TGTGCCAGCAGCTTGCGTCGGTACAGGCAAGAGACCCAGTACTTC
.	15	TRBD1	TRBV7-6	TRBJ2-7	CASSLGTGALFGQYF	TGTGCCAGCAGCTTAGGGACAGGGGCCCTCTTTGGGCAGTACTTC
.	12	.	TRBV2	TRBJ1-2	CASTDGNYGYTF	TGTGCCTCCACGGACGGAAACTATGGCTACACCTTC
.	18	TRBD1	TRBV19	TRBJ1-3	CASSMRGTGPSSGNTIYF	TGTGCCAGTAGTATGAGGGGGACAGGCCCGAGCTCTGGAAACACCATATATTTT
.	15	.	TRBV6-1	TRBJ2-2	CASSVAGTGTGELFF	TGTGCCAGCAGTGTTGCAGGGACGGGCACCGGGGAGCTGTTTTTT
.	14	.	TRBV5-4	TRBJ1-4	CASSLGGGNEKLFF	TGTGCCAGCAGCTTGGGGGGAGGGAATGAAAAACTGTTTTTT
.	15	TRBD2	TRBV2	TRBJ2-3	CASRLAGTGTDTQYF	TGTGCCAGCAGGTTAGCGGGGACGGGCACAGATACGCAGTATTTT
.	16	TRBD1	TRBV7-2	TRBJ2-3	CASSLGGQGAVDTQYF	TGTGCCAGCAGCTTAGGGGGACAGGGGGCGGTAGATACGCAGTATTTT
.	14	.	TRBV20-1	TRBJ1-2	CSVLRGIGGYGYTF	TGCAGTGTACTACGAGGCATAGGCGGCTATGGCTACACCTTC
.	12	.	TRBV10-3	TRBJ1-5	CAISAPNQPQHF	TGTGCCATCAGTGCCCCTAATCAGCCCCAGCATTTT
.	14	TRBD2	TRBV7-8	TRBJ2-1	CASGTGGGGGAVFF	TGTGCCAGCGGGACGGGGGGGGGGGGGGGAGCAGTTTTCTTC
.	16	.	TRBV10-3	TRBJ2-7	CAISEPLIEGQDEQYF	TGTGCCATCAGTGAGCCCCTAATCGAGGGTCAGGACGAGCAGTACTTC
.	15	.	TRBV7-9	TRBJ2-3	CASSLEGPMTDTQYF	TGCGCCAGCAGCTTGGAGGGCCCGATGACAGATACGCAGTATTTT
.	14	TRBD1	TRBV10-1	TRBJ1-6	CASPLGTGVSPLHF	TGCGCCAGCCCGTTAGGGACAGGGGTGTCACCCCTCCACTTT
.	14	.	TRBV5-4	TRBJ2-3	CASSQEELSDTQYF	TGTGCCAGCAGCCAAGAGGAGCTTTCAGATACGCAGTATTTT
.	14	TRBD2	TRBV2	TRBJ2-3	CASNSGGSTDTQYF	TGTGCCAGCAACAGTGGCGGGAGTACAGATACGCAGTATTTT
.	16	.	TRBV5-6	TRBJ2-3	CASSLRRMPSTGAQYF	TGTGCCAGCAGCTTGCGGCGGATGCCTAGCACAGGTGCGCAGTATTTT